These 25 T cell receptor beta chains share one sample of origin, sequenced in a study of blood T cell repertoires in COVID-19. Using immunoSEQ multiplex PCR, the repertoire was profiled, and TCRdb retains in-frame clones only, with some absent. The table includes around 300,000 clones, 89% detected once. Material: PBMCs or T cells enriched from blood (not recorded which). The receptor set was obtained from a woman aged 40 to 50 who had recovered from COVID-19.

This chain links TRBV15 with TRBJ1-3; TRBD1 agrees at 7 bases. This CDR3 comprises 17 residues. The germline CDR1 and CDR2 sequences are LNHNV and YYDKDF (reference sequence). The J segment lost 1 base and the V segment lost 0 bases, leaving 6 bases of the junction unmatched. The CDR3 is CATSRDLAGGSGNTIYF. CDR3 sequence (DNA): TGTGCCACCAGCAGAGATCTGGCAGGGGGTTCTGGAAACACCATATATTTT.

The rearrangement joins TRBV11-2 to TRBJ2-7; D unclear. Trimming cost V 5 bases and J 0 bases, with 14 bases left between them. CDR3 length: 15 amino acids. The germline CDR1 and CDR2 sequences are SGHAT and FQNNGV. The CDR3 sequence: CASSPMAGRSYEQYF. In DNA form, the CDR3 reads TGTGCCAGCAGCCCGATGGCAGGTCGCTCCTACGAGCAGTACTTC.

This clone appeared a single time. J is TRBJ1-6 and V is TRBV6-5, with D tentatively TRBD1 (5 bases). V lost 0 bases and J 13 bases, leaving 13 bases between the germline ends. Looked up from germline, CDR1 is MNHEY and CDR2 is SVGAGI. The CDR3 runs to 14 residues. The CDR3 DNA reads as TGTGCCAGCAGTTACTCGGACGGGGGTAGGCCCCTCCACTTT. The encoded protein is CASSYSDGGRPLHF.

This clone was counted a single time. The V gene is TRBV6-5, the J gene TRBJ1-1, with 7 bases matching TRBD1. Trimming at V came to 8 bases and at J to 1 base, leaving 4 bases not matched to a gene. Germline V lookup: CDR1 MNHEY, CDR2 SVGAGI. The length of the CDR3 is 13 residues. CDR3 bases: TGTGCCAGCCACGGGACAGCGAACACTGAAGCTTTCTTT. Translation: CASHGTANTEAFF.

CDR3 nucleotide sequence: TGTGCCAGCAGCTCGGACATTAATGCCAATTCACCCCTCCACTTT. The encoded protein is CASSSDINANSPLHF. The V and J genes are TRBV5-8 and TRBJ1-6; TRBD1 might be the D (5 bases). The CDR3 is made up of 15 amino acids. Germline lookup yields CDR1 SGHTS and CDR2 YDEGEE. V shed 3 bases and J shed 7 bases, with 14 bases lying between them.

V and J are TRBV13 and TRBJ2-7, with D perhaps TRBD2 (6 bases). Germline lookup yields CDR1 PRHDT and CDR2 FYEKMQ (reference sequence). This CDR3 has 12 amino acids. The V end was cut by 5 bases, the J end by 6 bases, with 11 bases between. The CDR3 sequence: CASSLRLGEQYF. In DNA, the CDR3 is TGTGCCAGCAGCCTAAGACTAGGCGAGCAGTACTTC.

The J gene is TRBJ1-1, the V gene TRBV25-1; D is perhaps TRBD1 (5 bases). The V and J ends lost 2 bases and 6 bases respectively, with 13 bases between them. The CDR3 totals 14 residues. Germline CDR1 is MGHDK and CDR2 is SYGVNS. The CDR3 loop reads CASSESQGWPEAFF. The CDR3 nucleotides read TGTGCCAGCAGTGAAAGCCAGGGTTGGCCTGAAGCTTTCTTT.

The rearrangement joins TRBV18 to TRBJ2-3, with a possible D match to TRBD2 (6 bases). The CDR3 has 15 amino acids. Germline V gene sequence: CDR1 KGHSH, CDR2 LQKENI. Trimming stripped 5 bases from V and 4 bases from J, with 16 bases between. The CDR3 spells CASSYRLGGADTQYF. In nucleotides, the CDR3 is TGTGCCAGCTCATACCGTTTGGGGGGTGCAGATACGCAGTATTTT.

This clone was counted once. The rearrangement joins TRBV7-9 to TRBJ2-5; TRBD2 aligns across 14 bases. CDR1 and CDR2 (germline): SEHNR, FQNEAQ (reference sequence). The trim removed 1 base at V and 3 bases at J, leaving 1 base unmatched. The length of the CDR3 is 16 residues. The CDR3 protein is CASSLGTSGRKETQYF. Written as DNA, the CDR3 is TGTGCCAGCAGCTTAGGGACTAGCGGGAGGAAAGAGACCCAGTACTTC.

CDR3 sequence (DNA): TGTGCCAGCAGCTTGAGCCAGGGTGGATCATATGGCTACACCTTC. The encoded protein is CASSLSQGGSYGYTF. The rearrangement links TRBV5-5 to TRBJ1-2; maybe TRBD1 (5 bases). This CDR3 is 15 amino acids long. CDR1 SGHKS and CDR2 YYEKEE come from the germline V gene (reference sequence). V lost 1 base and J 5 bases, leaving 15 bases between the germline ends.

J is TRBJ1-3 and V is TRBV19, with D unclear. The germline CDR1 and CDR2 sequences are LNHDA and SQIVND (reference sequence). The CDR3 extends over 17 amino acids. Trimming left V 1 base short and J 0 bases short, with 13 bases between. The CDR3 loop is CASSIGPRRSSGNTIYF. CDR3 coding DNA: TGTGCCAGTAGTATAGGCCCGAGACGGAGCTCTGGAAACACCATATATTTT.

The V gene is TRBV28, the J gene TRBJ2-7; 9 bases align to TRBD1. V trimming: 5 bases; J trimming: 2 bases; junction bases outside the gene matches: 7. The germline gives CDR1 MDHEN, CDR2 SYDVKM. CDR3 length: 15 residues. The CDR3 here is CASSVPGQGTYEQYF. The CDR3, as DNA: TGTGCCAGCAGTGTCCCGGGACAGGGAACCTACGAGCAGTACTTC.

The chain couples TRBV2 to TRBJ2-7; TRBD1 agrees at 9 bases. The CDR3 has 17 residues. Trimming removed 2 bases from V and 0 bases from J; junction bases left unmatched: 8. CDR1 and CDR2 from the germline V gene are SNHLY and FYNNEI. CDR3: CASSEPHRTGASYEQYF. The CDR3 DNA sequence: TGTGCCAGCAGTGAACCGCATAGGACAGGGGCCTCCTACGAGCAGTACTTC.

This chain uses TRBV9 with TRBJ2-7, with 10 nucleotides matching TRBD2. The CDR3 sequence is 16 residues long. Trimming removed 0 bases from V and 1 base from J; junction bases left unmatched: 4. The germline gives CDR1 SGDLS, CDR2 YYNGEE. The CDR3 spells CASSVDLLAGSYEQYF. The CDR3 region has the DNA TGTGCCAGCAGCGTAGATTTACTAGCGGGGTCCTACGAGCAGTACTTC.

The chain combines TRBV23-1 with TRBJ1-1, with TRBD1 matching over 9 bases. TRBV23-1 is filed as an ORF, its function uncertain. CDR3 length: 14 residues. V trimming: 5 bases; J trimming: 4 bases; junction bases outside the gene matches: 5. CDR3 loop: CASSRDRVGTEAFF. The CDR3 bases are TGCGCCAGCAGTAGGGACAGGGTAGGCACTGAAGCTTTCTTT.

This chain joins TRBV24-1 and TRBJ1-1; TRBD1 matches 7 bases. This CDR3 region has 14 residues. Germline assignment: CDR1 KGHDR and CDR2 SFDVKD. Losses at the gene ends were 6 bases for V and 1 base for J; bases not matched to a gene: 4. CDR3: CATSKDRENTEAFF. In nucleotides, the CDR3 is TGTGCCACCAGTAAAGACAGGGAGAACACTGAAGCTTTCTTT.

V gene TRBV2 combines with J gene TRBJ2-7; TRBD1 matches 8 bases. CDR3 length: 15 amino acids. From germline, CDR1 is SNHLY and CDR2 FYNNEI. V was clipped by 4 bases and J by 7 bases; unmatched bases: 12. The CDR3 reads CASSGQGAAMGEQYF. The CDR3 DNA follows: TGTGCCAGCAGTGGGCAGGGGGCGGCCATGGGGGAGCAGTACTTC.

This sequence joins TRBV7-2 and TRBJ1-1, with unresolved D. V lost 4 bases and J 0 bases, leaving 9 bases between the germline ends. This CDR3 contains 14 residues. Per the germline V gene, CDR1 is SGHTA and CDR2 is FQGNSA. CDR3 nucleotide sequence: TGTGCCAGCAGCTCTACAGCATTGAACACTGAAGCTTTCTTT. Its protein product is CASSSTALNTEAFF.

The chain combines TRBV5-4 with TRBJ2-1; 9 bases align to TRBD2. The CDR3 has 14 residues. Germline V lookup: CDR1 SGHNT, CDR2 YYREEE (reference sequence). The ends lost 3 bases at V and 8 bases at J; junction bases unmatched: 6. The CDR3 loop reads CASSSTSGGDEQFF. Written as DNA, the CDR3 is TGTGCCAGCAGCTCGACTAGCGGCGGAGATGAGCAGTTCTTC. Full variable domain (rest looked up from reference TRBV5-4 and TRBJ2-1): ETGVTQSPTHLIKTRGQQVTLRCSSQSGHNTVSWYQQALGQGPQFIFQYYREEENGRGNFPPRFSGLQFPNYSSELNVNALELDDSALYLCASSSTSGGDEQFFGPGTRLTVL.

The rearrangement uses TRBV19 and TRBJ2-1, with D possibly matching TRBD1 (6 bases). Germline-derived CDR1 and CDR2 are LNHDA and SQIVND (reference sequence). Trimming stripped 4 bases from V and 2 bases from J, with 12 bases between. The CDR3 extends over 15 amino acids. The CDR3 nucleotides are TGTGCCAGTAGTACCGACAGGTCCCCCTACAATGAGCAGTTCTTC. Translated, it gives CASSTDRSPYNEQFF.

The gene calls are TRBV20-1 and TRBJ2-1; 10 bases map to TRBD2. Germline V gives CDR1 DFQATT, CDR2 SNEGSKA (reference sequence). CDR3 length equals 16 residues. The V segment lost 3 bases and the J segment 4 bases; nucleotides outside the gene matches: 9. CDR3 sequence: CSASPGLAGVYNEQFF. CDR3 DNA sequence: TGCAGTGCTAGTCCGGGTCTAGCGGGAGTTTACAATGAGCAGTTCTTC.

The gene calls are TRBV2 and TRBJ1-6; 7 bases are a match to TRBD1. Germline V gives CDR1 SNHLY, CDR2 FYNNEI. This CDR3 has 13 amino acids. V shed 7 bases, J shed 7 bases, and the junction held 4 bases outside the gene matches. Written as DNA, the CDR3 is TGTGCCAGCACCGGGACAGAAAATTCACCCCTCCACTTT. This encodes CASTGTENSPLHF.

The chain has TRBV6-5 and TRBJ2-5; maybe TRBD2 (6 bases). The CDR3 consists of 14 residues. V gave up 7 bases and J gave up 5 bases, with 17 bases separating them. From germline, CDR1 is MNHEY and CDR2 SVGAGI. CDR3 region: CASTSPGGRETQYF. CDR3 nucleotide sequence: TGTGCCAGCACTAGCCCCGGGGGAAGGGAGACCCAGTACTTC.

V usage is TRBV4-2 and J usage is TRBJ1-5; D perhaps matches TRBD1 (6 bases). CDR1 and CDR2 from the germline V gene are LGHNA and YNFKEQ. The V end was cut by 0 bases, the J end by 6 bases, with 12 bases between. The CDR3 is 15 residues long. The CDR3 coding sequence is TGTGCCAGCAGCCAAGATTCAGGGGAAGGTCAGCCCCAGCATTTT. Translation gives CASSQDSGEGQPQHF.

The chain has TRBV30 and TRBJ1-4, with D perhaps TRBD1 (6 bases). Germline CDR1 GTSNPN, CDR2 SVGIG (reference sequence). This CDR3 is built from 15 residues. Between the trimmed V and J ends, which lost 4 bases and 5 bases, there was a span of 17 bases. The CDR3 coding sequence is TGTGCCTGGAACCCTCTAGGGGGGGCCAATGAAAAACTGTTTTTT. Amino acid sequence: CAWNPLGGANEKLFF.